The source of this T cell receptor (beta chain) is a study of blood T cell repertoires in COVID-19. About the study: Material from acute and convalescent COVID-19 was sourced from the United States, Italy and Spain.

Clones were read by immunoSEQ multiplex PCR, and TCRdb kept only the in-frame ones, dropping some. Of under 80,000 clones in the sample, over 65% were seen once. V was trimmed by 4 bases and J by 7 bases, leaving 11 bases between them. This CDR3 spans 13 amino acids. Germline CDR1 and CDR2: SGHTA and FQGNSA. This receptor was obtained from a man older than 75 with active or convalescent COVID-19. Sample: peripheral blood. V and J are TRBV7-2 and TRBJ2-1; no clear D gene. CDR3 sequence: CASSSGGLNEQFF. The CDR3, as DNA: TGTGCCAGCAGCTCGGGTGGTTTGAATGAGCAGTTCTTC.